The 13 T cell receptor beta chains below all came from one sample that was sequenced in a study of spatial heterogeneity in lung cancer. A single record per CDR3 protein comes from TCRdb applying MiXCR to the 5' RACE reads. The table has about 56,000 distinct CDR3 sequences, about 8% seen once. The time point here: sample taken at primary tumor resection. Unsorted whole RNA samples from tumor, nontumor lung or frozen PBMC were sequenced. Sequenced material: PBMCs, taken at surgery. Receptors originate from a female donor with early-stage non-small cell lung cancer.

Only a few counts were recorded for this clonotype. The V gene is TRBV27, the J gene TRBJ2-2, with 7 bases lining up with TRBD1. The trim removed 6 bases at V and 7 bases at J, leaving 8 bases unmatched. Germline lookup yields CDR1 MNHEY and CDR2 SMNVEV (reference sequence). This CDR3 has 14 residues. The CDR3 reads CASRRQGPIGELFF. The DNA of the CDR3 is TGTGCCAGCAGAAGACAGGGCCCCATCGGGGAGCTGTTTTTT.

The chain joins TRBV10-2 to TRBJ2-3; D is uncertain. The V and J ends lost 7 bases and 4 bases respectively, with 6 bases between them. The CDR3 runs 11 residues. Germline V gives CDR1 WSHSY, CDR2 SAAADI. The CDR3 protein is CASNHADTQYF. CDR3 bases: TGCGCCAGCAATCATGCAGATACGCAGTATTTT.

The sample holds many counts of this clonotype. The chain is built from TRBV4-2 and TRBJ2-7, with D maybe TRBD2 (7 bases). Germline V CDR1 and CDR2: LGHNA, YNFKEQ. The CDR3 consists of 17 residues. V lost 0 bases and J lost 0, with 15 bases in between. As DNA, the CDR3 is TGTGCCAGCAGCCAAGATTGGGCGGGGGCGAGCTCCTACGAGCAGTACGTC. Its protein product is CASSQDWAGASSYEQYV.

The gene calls are TRBV7-3 and TRBJ1-1, with 11 bases aligning to TRBD1. The CDR3 extends over 16 amino acids. Germline-derived CDR1 and CDR2 are SGHTA and FQGTGA. J gave up 4 bases and V 6 bases, and 10 bases lay outside the gene matches. CDR3 protein: CASSWTGGEDSTEAFF. CDR3 nucleotides: TGTGCCAGCAGTTGGACAGGGGGCGAGGATAGCACTGAAGCTTTCTTT.

This clonotype appeared a few times. CDR3 loop: CASSHVRVGPRLSSYEQYV. In nucleotides, the CDR3 is TGCGCCAGCAGCCACGTCCGGGTCGGGCCGCGCCTAAGCTCCTACGAGCAGTACGTC. The V and J genes are TRBV5-1 and TRBJ2-7; no clear D. Trimming left V 4 bases short and J 0 bases short, with 26 bases between. Per the germline V gene, CDR1 is SGHRS and CDR2 is YFSETQ. The CDR3 runs 19 residues.

The chain recombines TRBV28 with TRBJ2-7, with TRBD1 matching over 7 bases. Germline lookup yields CDR1 MDHEN and CDR2 SYDVKM. The CDR3 is 13 residues long. Trimming at V came to 6 bases and at J to 3 bases, leaving 5 bases not matched to a gene. This CDR3 reads CASSSDRDYEQYV. The CDR3 DNA follows: TGTGCCAGCAGCTCAGACAGGGACTACGAGCAGTACGTC.

This clonotype was detected ten times or more. This chain uses TRBV3-1 with TRBJ1-5, with D unclear. The V end was cut by 0 bases, the J end by 0 bases, with 9 bases between. Per germline, CDR1 LGHDT and CDR2 YNNKEL (reference sequence). The CDR3 is made up of 16 amino acids. CDR3 coding DNA: TGTGCCAGCAGCCAAGACGGAGGGAATAGCAATCAGCCCCAGCATTTT. It specifies CASSQDGGNSNQPQHF.

The chain joins TRBV20-1 to TRBJ1-3, with D tentatively TRBD1 (6 bases). V lost 2 bases, J lost 2 bases, and 16 bases lay in between. The length of the CDR3 is 16 residues. Germline V gene data show CDR1 as DFQATT and CDR2 as SNEGSKA (reference sequence). The CDR3 bases are TGCAGTGCTAGAAATCGGGGGGCGCTTCCTGGAAACACCATATATTTT. This translates into CSARNRGALPGNTIYF.

This clonotype was found many times. This chain connects TRBV4-2 to TRBJ2-1; D call uncertain. Germline CDR1 is LGHNA and CDR2 is YNFKEQ. This CDR3 comprises 15 residues. V was pared by 0 bases and J by 0 bases, with 6 bases between. CDR3 nucleotide sequence: TGTGCCAGCAGCCAAGACGCCCACTCCTACAATGAGCAGTTCTTC. As protein: CASSQDAHSYNEQFF.

This clonotype was counted ten times or more. This chain connects TRBV6-5 to TRBJ1-4; a weak D match, TRBD1 (5 bases). V was cut by 5 bases and J by 4 bases, with 11 bases left in between. The CDR3 is 14 residues long. The germline V gene encodes CDR1 MNHEY and CDR2 SVGAGI. DNA for the CDR3: TGTGCCAGCAGTAACAGGTTTGGTAATGAAAAACTGTTTTTT. Protein sequence: CASSNRFGNEKLFF.

This sequence joins TRBV27 and TRBJ1-2; D ambiguous. The ends were cut back, 5 bases at V and 8 bases at J, with 18 bases in the middle. The CDR3 extends over 14 amino acids. Per germline, CDR1 MNHEY and CDR2 SMNVEV (reference sequence). CDR3 sequence (DNA): TGTGCCAGCAGTGCTCATTCGGAGACGGGGGGCTACACCTTC. Amino acids: CASSAHSETGGYTF.

This sequence joins TRBV21-1 and TRBJ2-7; no DNA check was done on the table's D call, TRBD1. TRBV21-1 is noted as a pseudogene. The CDR3 spans 14 residues. The CDR3 region is CASSSEGQGYEQYV. CDR3 DNA: TGTGCCAGCAGCTCTGAGGGACAGGGCTACGAGCAGTACGTC.

This clonotype occurred a few times. The chain employs TRBV3-1 and TRBJ2-7; 7 positions agree with TRBD2. V was pared by 0 bases and J by 3 bases, with 14 bases of the junction left unmatched. This CDR3 contains 18 residues. Looked up from germline, CDR1 is LGHDT and CDR2 is YNNKEL (reference sequence). CDR3 residues: CASSQEGRTRGPFYEQYF. CDR3 DNA: TGTGCCAGCAGCCAAGAAGGAAGGACTAGAGGGCCTTTCTACGAGCAGTACTTC.